This T cell receptor (beta chain) was found in a study of T-cell memory formation after mild COVID-19. Study background: Clusters of TCRs were largely donor specific.

This clonotype was observed a handful of times. TCRdb used MiXCR to reprocess the 5' RACE reads, holding one entry per CDR3 protein. This table has some 40,000 distinct CDR3 sequences, over 5% appearing once. This receptor was identified in an adult who had mild COVID-19 (a few samples of this study predate the infection). Cell type and time point are not known. The sequencing input was PBMCs or a T cell subset sorted from them (not recorded which).

The CDR3 DNA sequence: TGTGCCAGCAAGCGTTATGAAGAAAGGACAGAAGCTTTCTTT. Its protein is CASKRYEERTEAFF. The chain is built from TRBV11-2 and TRBJ1-1; the D gene is possibly TRBD1 (5 bases). V lost 7 bases and J 8 bases, leaving 20 bases between the germline ends. The CDR3 is 14 residues long. The germline gives CDR1 SGHAT, CDR2 FQNNGV.